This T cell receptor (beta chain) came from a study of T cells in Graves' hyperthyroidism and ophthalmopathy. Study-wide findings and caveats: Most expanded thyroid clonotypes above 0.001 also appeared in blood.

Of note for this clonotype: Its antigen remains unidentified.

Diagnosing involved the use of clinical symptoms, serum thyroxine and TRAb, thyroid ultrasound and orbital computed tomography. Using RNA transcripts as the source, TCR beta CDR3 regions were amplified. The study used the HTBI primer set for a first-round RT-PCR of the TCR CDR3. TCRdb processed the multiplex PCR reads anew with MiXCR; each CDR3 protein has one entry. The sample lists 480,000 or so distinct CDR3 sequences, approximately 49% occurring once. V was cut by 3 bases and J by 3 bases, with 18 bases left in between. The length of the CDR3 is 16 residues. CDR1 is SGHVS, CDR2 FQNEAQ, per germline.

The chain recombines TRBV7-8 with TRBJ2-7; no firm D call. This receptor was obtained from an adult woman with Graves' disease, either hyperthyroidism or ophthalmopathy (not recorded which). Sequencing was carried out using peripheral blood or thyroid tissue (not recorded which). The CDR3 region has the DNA TGTGCCAGCAGCTTCCCGGGCACCGCCTCTCTCTACGAGCAGTACTTC. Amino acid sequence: CASSFPGTASLYEQYF.